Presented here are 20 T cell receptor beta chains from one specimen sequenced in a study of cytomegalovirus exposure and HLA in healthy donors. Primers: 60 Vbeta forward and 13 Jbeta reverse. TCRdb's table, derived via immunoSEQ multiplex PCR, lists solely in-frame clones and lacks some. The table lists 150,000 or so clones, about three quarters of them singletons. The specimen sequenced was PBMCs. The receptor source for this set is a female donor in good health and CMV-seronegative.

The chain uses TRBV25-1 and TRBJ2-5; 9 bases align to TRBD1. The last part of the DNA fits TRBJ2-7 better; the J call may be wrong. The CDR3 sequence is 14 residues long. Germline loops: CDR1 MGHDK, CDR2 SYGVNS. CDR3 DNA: TGTGCCAGCAGTGAAGTAGGGACAGGGCTCGAGCAGTACTTC. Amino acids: CASSEVGTGLEQYF.

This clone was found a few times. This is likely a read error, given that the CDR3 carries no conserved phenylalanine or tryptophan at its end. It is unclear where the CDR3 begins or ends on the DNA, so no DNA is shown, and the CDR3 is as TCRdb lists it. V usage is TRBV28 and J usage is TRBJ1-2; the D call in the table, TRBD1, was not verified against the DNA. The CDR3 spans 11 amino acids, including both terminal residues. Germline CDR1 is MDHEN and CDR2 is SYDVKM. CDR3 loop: CASSSRTGLRV.

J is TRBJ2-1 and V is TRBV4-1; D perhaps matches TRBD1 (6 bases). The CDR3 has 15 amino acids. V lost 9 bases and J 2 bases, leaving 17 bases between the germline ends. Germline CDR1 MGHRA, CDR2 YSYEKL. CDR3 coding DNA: TGCGCCAGTCGGAAACAGGGTTTTGCCTACAATGAGCAGTTCTTC. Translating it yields CASRKQGFAYNEQFF.

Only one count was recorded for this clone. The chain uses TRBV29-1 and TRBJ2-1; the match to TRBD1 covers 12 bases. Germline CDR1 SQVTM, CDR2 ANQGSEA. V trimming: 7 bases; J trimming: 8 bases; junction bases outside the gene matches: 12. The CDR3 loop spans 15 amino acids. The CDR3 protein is CSGHPSGTGGDEQFF. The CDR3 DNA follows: TGCAGCGGCCATCCCTCCGGGACAGGGGGCGATGAGCAGTTCTTC.

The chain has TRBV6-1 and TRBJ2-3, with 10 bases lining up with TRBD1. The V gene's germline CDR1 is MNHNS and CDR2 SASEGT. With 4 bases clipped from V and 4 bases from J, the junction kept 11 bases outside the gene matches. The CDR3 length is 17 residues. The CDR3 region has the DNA TGTGCCAGCAGTGGTCGGCGGGGACAGGGGCCATCAGATACGCAGTATTTT. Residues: CASSGRRGQGPSDTQYF.

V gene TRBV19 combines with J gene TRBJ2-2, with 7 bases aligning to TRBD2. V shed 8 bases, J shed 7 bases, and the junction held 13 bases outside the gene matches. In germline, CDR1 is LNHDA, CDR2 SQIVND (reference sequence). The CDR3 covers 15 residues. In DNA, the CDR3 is TGTGCCAGTCAACTGGGTGGGAGGGCCTACGGGGAGCTGTTTTTT. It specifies CASQLGGRAYGELFF.

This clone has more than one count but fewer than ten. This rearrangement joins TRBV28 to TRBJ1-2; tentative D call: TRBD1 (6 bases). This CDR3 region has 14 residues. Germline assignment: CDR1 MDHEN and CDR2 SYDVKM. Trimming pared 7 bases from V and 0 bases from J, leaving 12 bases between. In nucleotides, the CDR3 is TGTGCCAGCAAACCGACAGGAGCTAACTATGGCTACACCTTC. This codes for CASKPTGANYGYTF.

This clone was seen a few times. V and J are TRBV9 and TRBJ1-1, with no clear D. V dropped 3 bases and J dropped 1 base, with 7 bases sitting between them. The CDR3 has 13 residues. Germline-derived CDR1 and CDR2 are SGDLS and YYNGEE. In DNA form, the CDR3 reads TGTGCCAGCAGCGAGCTCGGGAACACTGAAGCTTTCTTT. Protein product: CASSELGNTEAFF.

CDR3 sequence reads: CASSTSRQGAFLYEQYF. CDR3 nucleotide sequence: TGTGCCAGCAGCACCTCCCGACAGGGGGCTTTCCTCTACGAGCAGTACTTC. V gene TRBV7-9 combines with J gene TRBJ2-7; 10 nucleotides agree with TRBD1. Trimming took 5 bases from V and 3 from J; bases not matched to a gene: 13. Germline lookup yields CDR1 SEHNR and CDR2 FQNEAQ (reference sequence). The CDR3 extends over 17 amino acids.

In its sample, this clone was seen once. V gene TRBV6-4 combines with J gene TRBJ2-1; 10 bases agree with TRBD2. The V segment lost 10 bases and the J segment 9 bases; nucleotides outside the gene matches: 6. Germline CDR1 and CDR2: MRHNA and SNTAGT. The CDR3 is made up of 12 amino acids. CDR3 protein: CATQRGGSEQFF. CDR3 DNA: TGTGCCACGCAGCGGGGGGGCAGTGAGCAGTTCTTC.

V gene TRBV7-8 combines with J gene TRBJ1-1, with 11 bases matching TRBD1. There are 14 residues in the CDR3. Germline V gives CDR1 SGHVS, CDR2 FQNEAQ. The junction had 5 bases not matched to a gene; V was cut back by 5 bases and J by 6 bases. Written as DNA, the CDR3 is TGTGCCAGCAGCCAAGAGGGACAGGGGGCTGAAGCTTTCTTT. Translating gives CASSQEGQGAEAFF. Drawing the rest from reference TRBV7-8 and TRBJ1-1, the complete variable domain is GAGVSQSPRYKVAKRGQDVALRCDPISGHVSLFWYQQALGQGPEFLTYFQNEAQLDKSGLPSDRFFAERPEGSVSTLKIQRTQQEDSAVYLCASSQEGQGAEAFFGQGTRLTVV.

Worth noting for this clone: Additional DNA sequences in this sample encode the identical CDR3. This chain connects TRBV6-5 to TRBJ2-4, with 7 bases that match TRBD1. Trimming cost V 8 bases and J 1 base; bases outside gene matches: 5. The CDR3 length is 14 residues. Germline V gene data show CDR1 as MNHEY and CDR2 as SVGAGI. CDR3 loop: CASSLQGAKNIQYF. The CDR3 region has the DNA TGTGCCAGCTCCCTACAGGGGGCCAAAAACATTCAGTACTTC.

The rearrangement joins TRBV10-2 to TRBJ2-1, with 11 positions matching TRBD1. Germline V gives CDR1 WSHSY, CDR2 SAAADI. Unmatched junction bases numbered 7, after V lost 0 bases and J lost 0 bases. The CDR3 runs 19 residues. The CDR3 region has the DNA TGCGCCAGCAGTGAGTCTGGGACAGGGGGAGTGAGCTCCTACAATGAGCAGTTCTTC. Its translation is CASSESGTGGVSSYNEQFF.

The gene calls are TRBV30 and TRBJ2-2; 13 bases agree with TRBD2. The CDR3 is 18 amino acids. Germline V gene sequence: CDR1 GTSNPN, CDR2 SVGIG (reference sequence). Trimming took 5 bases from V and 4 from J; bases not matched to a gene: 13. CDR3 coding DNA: TGTGCCTGGTCAAGAGCTCGGACTAGCGGGAGTAGCACCGGGGAGCTGTTTTTT. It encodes CAWSRARTSGSSTGELFF.

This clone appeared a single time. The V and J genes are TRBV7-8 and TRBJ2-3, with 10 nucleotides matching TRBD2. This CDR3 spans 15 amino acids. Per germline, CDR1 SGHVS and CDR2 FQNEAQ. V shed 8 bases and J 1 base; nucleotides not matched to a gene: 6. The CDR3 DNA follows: TGTGCCAGCGACTGGACTAGCGGAGGCACAGATACGCAGTATTTT. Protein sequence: CASDWTSGGTDTQYF.

DNA of the CDR3: TGTGCCAGCAGCCTCCGGTTTGGTAGCACTGAAGCTTTCTTT. This translates into CASSLRFGSTEAFF. This chain links TRBV11-2 with TRBJ1-1; D gene uncertain. V was clipped by 5 bases and J by 4 bases, with 14 bases between them. Looked up from germline, CDR1 is SGHAT and CDR2 is FQNNGV. The CDR3 contains 14 residues.

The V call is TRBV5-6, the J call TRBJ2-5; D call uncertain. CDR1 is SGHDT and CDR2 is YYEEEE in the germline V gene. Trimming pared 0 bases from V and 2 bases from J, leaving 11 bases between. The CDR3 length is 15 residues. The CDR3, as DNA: TGTGCCAGCAGCTTGGTACCCACAGAGCAAGAGACCCAGTACTTC. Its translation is CASSLVPTEQETQYF.

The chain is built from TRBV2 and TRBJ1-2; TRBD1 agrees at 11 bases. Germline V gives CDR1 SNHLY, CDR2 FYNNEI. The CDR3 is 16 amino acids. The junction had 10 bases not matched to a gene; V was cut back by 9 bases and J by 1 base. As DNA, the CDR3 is TGTGCCAGGAGGGAGGGACAGGGGGGAAGTAACTATGGCTACACCTTC. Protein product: CARREGQGGSNYGYTF.

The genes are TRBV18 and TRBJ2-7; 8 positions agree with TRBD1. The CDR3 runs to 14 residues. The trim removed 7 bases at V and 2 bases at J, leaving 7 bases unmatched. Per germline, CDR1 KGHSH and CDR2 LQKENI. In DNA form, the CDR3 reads TGTGCCAGCTTTCCGGGACAGGTACCCTACGAGCAGTACTTC. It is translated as CASFPGQVPYEQYF.

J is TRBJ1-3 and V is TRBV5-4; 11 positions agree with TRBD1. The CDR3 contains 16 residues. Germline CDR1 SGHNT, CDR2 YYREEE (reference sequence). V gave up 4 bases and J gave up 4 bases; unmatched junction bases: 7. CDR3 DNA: TGTGCCAGCAGCCCGTGGACAGGGGGCTACGGAAACACCATATATTTT. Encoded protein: CASSPWTGGYGNTIYF.